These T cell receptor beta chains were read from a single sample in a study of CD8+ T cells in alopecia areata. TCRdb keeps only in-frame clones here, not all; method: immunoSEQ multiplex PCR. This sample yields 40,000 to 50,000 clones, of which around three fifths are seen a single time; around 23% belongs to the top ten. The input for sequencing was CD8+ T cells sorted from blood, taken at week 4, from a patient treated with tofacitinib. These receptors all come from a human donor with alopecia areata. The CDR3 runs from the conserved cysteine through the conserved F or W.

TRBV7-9 CASSRAGQENYYEQYF
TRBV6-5 CASSYSEEFVGYGYTF
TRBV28 CASSLYGPRLTGELFF
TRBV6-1 CASSESRTGISGANVLTF
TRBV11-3 CASTTGWPF
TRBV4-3 CASSQDRGANSPLHF
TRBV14 CASSQGRTYEQYF
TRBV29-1 CSVVGDTGELFF
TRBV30 CAHRRWAQETQYF
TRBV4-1 CASSQSNSYGYTF
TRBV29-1 CSVAGARDDTQYF
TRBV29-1 CSVLLTEADTEAFF
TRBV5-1 CASSLTGVTEAFF
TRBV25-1 CASSEFPAYSPLHF
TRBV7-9 CASSQTEVNQPQHF
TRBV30 CAWTPLQGIYNEQFF
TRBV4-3 CASSQDPGSRSEKLFF
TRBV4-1 CASSQLLGTDTQYF
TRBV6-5 CASSYFQDGNEQFF
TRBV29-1 CSVESYGYTF